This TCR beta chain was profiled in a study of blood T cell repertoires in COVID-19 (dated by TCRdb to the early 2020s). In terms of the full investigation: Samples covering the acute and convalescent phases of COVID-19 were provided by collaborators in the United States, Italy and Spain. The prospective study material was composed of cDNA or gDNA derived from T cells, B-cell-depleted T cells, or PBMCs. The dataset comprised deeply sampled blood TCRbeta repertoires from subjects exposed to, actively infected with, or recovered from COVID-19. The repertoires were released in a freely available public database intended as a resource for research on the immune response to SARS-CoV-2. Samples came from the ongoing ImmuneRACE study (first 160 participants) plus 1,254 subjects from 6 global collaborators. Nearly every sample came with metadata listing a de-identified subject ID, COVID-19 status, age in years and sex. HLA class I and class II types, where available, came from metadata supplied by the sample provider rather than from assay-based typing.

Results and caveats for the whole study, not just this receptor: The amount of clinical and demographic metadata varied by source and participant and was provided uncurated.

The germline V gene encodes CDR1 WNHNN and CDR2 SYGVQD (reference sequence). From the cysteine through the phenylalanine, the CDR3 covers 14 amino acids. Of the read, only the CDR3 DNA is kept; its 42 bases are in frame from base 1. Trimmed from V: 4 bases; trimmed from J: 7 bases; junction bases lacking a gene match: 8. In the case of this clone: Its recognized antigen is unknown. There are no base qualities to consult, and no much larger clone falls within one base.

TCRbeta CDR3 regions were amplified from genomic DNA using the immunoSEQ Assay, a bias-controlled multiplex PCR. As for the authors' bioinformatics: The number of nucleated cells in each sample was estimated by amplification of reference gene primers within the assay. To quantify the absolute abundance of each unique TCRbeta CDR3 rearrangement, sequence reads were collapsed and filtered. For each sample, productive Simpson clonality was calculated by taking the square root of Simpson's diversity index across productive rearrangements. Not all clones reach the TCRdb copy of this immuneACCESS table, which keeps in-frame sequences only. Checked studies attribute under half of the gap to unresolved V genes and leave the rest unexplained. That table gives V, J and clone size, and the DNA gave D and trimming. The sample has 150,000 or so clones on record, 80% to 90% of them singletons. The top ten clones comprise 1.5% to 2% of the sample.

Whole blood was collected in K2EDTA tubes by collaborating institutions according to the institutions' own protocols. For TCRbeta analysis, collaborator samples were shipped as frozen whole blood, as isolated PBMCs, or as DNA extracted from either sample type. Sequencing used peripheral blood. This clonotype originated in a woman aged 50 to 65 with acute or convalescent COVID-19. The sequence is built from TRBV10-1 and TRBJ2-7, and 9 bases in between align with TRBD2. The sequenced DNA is TGCGCCAGCAGTGCGGCGGGGGGGGCTGGGGAGCAGTACTTC. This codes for CASSAAGGAGEQYF.